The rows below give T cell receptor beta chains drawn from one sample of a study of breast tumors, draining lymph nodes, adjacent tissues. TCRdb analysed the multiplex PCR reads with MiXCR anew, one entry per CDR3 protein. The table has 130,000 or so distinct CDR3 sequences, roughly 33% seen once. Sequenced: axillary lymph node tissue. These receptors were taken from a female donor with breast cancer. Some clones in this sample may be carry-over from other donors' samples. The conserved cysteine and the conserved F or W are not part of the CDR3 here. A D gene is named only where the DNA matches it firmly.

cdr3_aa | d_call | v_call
ASSLGGTGYGYT | TRBD1 | TRBV12-3/TRBV12-4
ASSLVGYQETQY | NA | TRBV12-3/TRBV12-4
ASSFGAGGARETQY | TRBD2 | TRBV4-3
ASSPPAGEGYT | NA | TRBV18
ASSYSKGGASYT | NA | TRBV6-5
ASSSRDDQETQY | NA | TRBV7-8
ASSNYGGQLNTEAF | NA | TRBV12-3/TRBV12-4
AGSRLPNTEAF | NA | TRBV6-5
SAPTVNRGNNQPQH | TRBD1 | TRBV20-1
ASSGTGQNEQY | TRBD1 | TRBV6-6
SAPPADSYEQY | NA | TRBV20-1
ASSYLTHTEAF | NA | TRBV6-6
SARGANVLT | NA | TRBV20-1
ANGRDGYT | NA | TRBV12-3/TRBV12-4
ASSRSGQGADTQY | TRBD1 | TRBV7-2
ASSGAGLAGGSYERS | TRBD2 | TRBV19
ASSPQVGQGASYNEQF | TRBD1 | TRBV6-5
ASKIDHSSGNTIY | NA | TRBV7-2
ASTRGTWANSPLH | TRBD1 | TRBV6-5
ASRLGDTQY | NA | TRBV6-6
ASKFRGKNNEQF | NA | TRBV27
ASSPRGGSNQPQH | NA | TRBV7-2
ASSLGLAGAALSGNTIY | NA | TRBV11-1
ASSPIGGAPGTGELF | NA | TRBV9
ASMLAGEQDTQY | TRBD2 | TRBV5-1
ASSQGLLNNQPLH | NA | TRBV7-2
ANGPRTVSSYEQY | NA | TRBV28
AGSLGGTGLVYTEAF | TRBD1 | TRBV5-1
ASSLGQWAYNEQF | NA | TRBV7-2
ASRLRGNRAYEQY | NA | TRBV27
ASSLSAGDRGWNSPLH | TRBD1 | TRBV4-1
AWSRGGSYNEQF | NA | TRBV30
ASSRSGNTEAF | NA | TRBV11-2
ASSLFGGGDNSPLH | NA | TRBV28
ASSLGQEANYGYP | NA | TRBV7-2
ASSLMQGNEQF | NA | TRBV7-3
SAREVVNYGYT | NA | TRBV20-1
ATGGTSGAYEQY | TRBD2 | TRBV15
ASRGQGGNEQY | TRBD1 | TRBV5-1
ASSQGGGTDITGEPF | NA | TRBV7-6
ASSSETGFNSPLH | TRBD1 | TRBV12-3/TRBV12-4
ASTLGLSAQPQH | NA | TRBV2
ASSLGGGGVGYT | TRBD1 | TRBV5-4
SVDSYSQETQY | NA | TRBV29-1
ASSFYPRANQETQY | NA | TRBV7-9
ASSQDTNFGNTIY | NA | TRBV4-1
ASTSFGVLGSSPLH | NA | TRBV7-9
ASSFTPGPTLH | NA | TRBV28
ATRDRGTDEQY | TRBD1 | TRBV24-1
ASSSGRTSGNTIY | NA | TRBV5-5
ASSYSTRGGFEQY | NA | TRBV6-5
ATSVFGGLGDTQY | NA | TRBV15
ASSLTGTKETQY | NA | TRBV14
ASSYGSSGANVLT | NA | TRBV6-6
ASSQEDRGAGTDTQY | TRBD1 | TRBV4-2